Sequencing of this TCR beta chain was carried out in a study of blood T cell repertoires in COVID-19. Method: immunoSEQ multiplex PCR; TCRdb's copy keeps in-frame clones and lacks some. The sample includes around 190,000 clones, around 76% of them seen just once. CDR1 is SGHVS, CDR2 FQNEAQ, per germline. The CDR3 length is 18 residues. Trimming took 1 base from V and 3 from J; bases not matched to a gene: 8. The sequenced sample consisted of peripheral blood. This receptor was identified in a woman between 45 and 60 years old with active or convalescent COVID-19. The chain links TRBV7-8 to TRBJ2-2, with 10 bases matching TRBD2. The CDR3 loop is CASSLDFLAGADTGELFF. The CDR3 DNA is TGTGCCAGCAGCTTAGATTTCCTAGCGGGGGCCGACACCGGGGAGCTGTTTTTT.